A selection of T cell receptor beta chains follows, all from one sample in a study of T cells in Graves' hyperthyroidism and ophthalmopathy. One entry per CDR3 protein results from TCRdb running MiXCR on the multiplex PCR reads. The sample includes around 350,000 distinct CDR3 sequences, approximately 20% of them seen just once. Sequenced sample: blood. The source of these receptors is a woman under 30 with Graves' hyperthyroidism. Both conserved end residues are part of each CDR3.

V	J	CDR3
TRBV5-1	TRBJ2-5	CASSGGTGANWETQYF
TRBV20-1	TRBJ2-5	CSARSLNLGQETQYF
TRBV30	TRBJ1-1	CAGELFTEAFF
TRBV12-3/TRBV12-4	TRBJ1-1	CASSKGQSEAFF
TRBV12-3/TRBV12-4	TRBJ1-3	CASGEGQGFGNTIYF
TRBV6-1	TRBJ2-6	CASSEVQTGANVLTF
TRBV7-9	TRBJ1-1	CASSLAGLTHTEAFF
TRBV11-2	TRBJ2-5	CASSLGYNQETQYF
TRBV19	TRBJ1-2	CASSIAWDYGYTF
TRBV9	TRBJ1-3	CASSVEGTGNTIYF
TRBV6-1	TRBJ2-7	CASSVGAGSSYEQYF
TRBV4-1	TRBJ2-2	CASSQDPGGRDTGELFF
TRBV12-3/TRBV12-4	TRBJ2-7	CASSFRGPHEQYF
TRBV7-9	TRBJ2-2	CASSLDAVNTGELFF
TRBV29-1	TRBJ1-2	CSVVKGLGGYTF
TRBV3-1	TRBJ1-1	CASSHEQWTEAFF
TRBV6-5	TRBJ1-4	CASSWGQGRPNEKLFF
TRBV12-3/TRBV12-4	TRBJ1-3	CASSQGTGNTIYF
TRBV11-2	TRBJ2-2	CASSLDRDRELFF
TRBV20-1	TRBJ2-7	CSADLAGGAYEQYF
TRBV12-3/TRBV12-4	TRBJ2-4	CASSRLGGIQYF
TRBV20-1	TRBJ1-5	CSARDSTGERGGNQPQHF
TRBV6-2/TRBV6-3	TRBJ1-1	CASSRSQGYGTEAFF
TRBV20-1	TRBJ1-1	CSASPGMGATEAFF
TRBV6-1	TRBJ1-2	CASRTEGNYGYTF
TRBV24-1	TRBJ1-2	CATSDPGGNYGYTF
TRBV20-1	TRBJ2-5	CSARDWSGGVGTQYF
TRBV7-9	TRBJ2-7	CASSLPPSEQYF